Following are 15 T cell receptor beta chains from one sample sequenced in a study of T-cell reconstitution after alpha-beta-depleted transplantation in children. The TCRbeta library was prepared with unique molecular identifiers. Each CDR3 protein gets one entry after TCRdb re-called the PCR reads with MiXCR. This sample has around 270,000 distinct CDR3 sequences; over 7.5% occur once, and the top ten carry about 9.1%. General observations from the study: Newly produced T cells mostly provided counts and TCRbeta diversity after one year, as hyperexpanded clones declined.

No antigens are known for them. The specimen comprised peripheral blood, sampled 360 days after TCRalphabeta/CD19-depleted stem cell transplant. The receptors come from a female patient aged 2 to 10 who had a stem cell transplant for Fanconi anemia, so the T cells may come from the graft donor.

This clonotype showed up many times. The V gene is TRBV28, the J gene TRBJ2-2; D is unclear. This CDR3 has 13 residues. Between the trimmed V and J ends, which lost 7 bases and 4 bases, there was a span of 10 bases. Germline V lookup: CDR1 MDHEN, CDR2 SYDVKM. CDR3 in DNA: TGTGCCAGCAAAAATTGGGGCACCGGGGAGCTGTTTTTT. It yields the protein CASKNWGTGELFF.

At least ten counts were recorded for this clonotype. This chain uses TRBV5-1 with TRBJ2-7; TRBD2 agrees at 7 bases. V shed 1 base, J shed 0 bases, and the junction held 7 bases outside the gene matches. Germline CDR1 and CDR2: SGHRS and YFSETQ. This CDR3 is 16 amino acids long. Here the CDR3 reads CASSLYPTSSSYEQYF. For the CDR3, the DNA is TGCGCCAGCAGCTTGTACCCGACTAGCAGCTCCTACGAGCAGTACTTC. The full variable domain, with the rest looked up from reference TRBV5-1 and TRBJ2-7, is KAGVTQTPRYLIKTRGQQVTLSCSPISGHRSVSWYQQTPGQGLQFLFEYFSETQRNKGNFPGRFSGRQFSNSRSEMNVSTLELGDSALYLCASSLYPTSSSYEQYFGPGTRLTVT.

The gene calls are TRBV30 and TRBJ2-7; 7 nucleotides align to TRBD1. J was trimmed by 2 bases and V by 5 bases; bases with no gene match: 0. This CDR3 region has 11 residues. Germline loops: CDR1 GTSNPN, CDR2 SVGIG (reference sequence). The CDR3 coding sequence is TGTGCCTGGGGGACAGCCTACGAGCAGTACTTC. It is translated as CAWGTAYEQYF.

This clonotype was picked up many times. This rearrangement joins TRBV6-2 or TRBV6-3 to TRBJ2-1; TRBD2 matches 10 bases. V was clipped by 6 bases and J by 6 bases; unmatched bases: 8. There are 15 residues in the CDR3. Looked up from germline, CDR1 is MNHEY and CDR2 is SVGEGT. CDR3 sequence: CASREIAGGSNEQFF. Written as DNA, the CDR3 is TGTGCCAGCAGAGAGATAGCGGGGGGCTCCAATGAGCAGTTCTTC.

The table lists this clonotype with a few counts. The gene calls are TRBV6-1 and TRBJ2-7; possibly TRBD1 for D (6 bases). The CDR3 is 15 amino acids. Trimming took off 6 bases at V and 0 bases at J, with 15 bases between the two ends. CDR1 MNHNS and CDR2 SASEGT come from the germline V gene. The CDR3 spells CASRPGQGLSYEQYF. The CDR3 DNA reads TGTGCCAGCAGACCGGGACAAGGGCTCTCCTACGAGCAGTACTTC.

This clonotype was seen only a few times. The chain has TRBV7-8 and TRBJ2-2; possible D gene TRBD2, 6 bases. Looked up from germline, CDR1 is SGHVS and CDR2 is FQNEAQ. V lost 5 bases and J 6 bases, leaving 13 bases between the germline ends. The CDR3 covers 14 residues. CDR3 protein: CASSPGGVPGELFF. The CDR3 DNA follows: TGTGCCAGCAGCCCGGGCGGGGTTCCCGGGGAGCTGTTTTTT. Full variable domain (outside the CDR3, taken from reference TRBV7-8 and TRBJ2-2): GAGVSQSPRYKVAKRGQDVALRCDPISGHVSLFWYQQALGQGPEFLTYFQNEAQLDKSGLPSDRFFAERPEGSVSTLKIQRTQQEDSAVYLCASSPGGVPGELFFGEGSRLTVL.

At least ten counts were recorded for this clonotype. The V and J genes are TRBV11-2 and TRBJ2-4, with D possibly being TRBD2 (5 bases). Germline loops: CDR1 SGHAT, CDR2 FQNNGV. V shed 5 bases and J shed 13 bases, with 30 bases lying between them. This CDR3 is 17 amino acids long. The CDR3 region is CASSPASRTPQKVGQYF. CDR3 sequence (DNA): TGTGCCAGCAGCCCGGCCTCCCGGACTCCCCAAAAAGTAGGACAGTACTTC.

This clonotype was observed a few times. The gene calls are TRBV24-1 and TRBJ2-5, with 7 bases lining up with TRBD1. The CDR3 has 17 residues. Trimming took 2 bases from V and 7 from J; bases not matched to a gene: 15. Germline V lookup: CDR1 KGHDR, CDR2 SFDVKD. The CDR3 spells CATSDSLAKTGTVTQYF. The CDR3 DNA reads as TGTGCCACCAGTGATTCACTTGCTAAGACAGGGACGGTGACCCAGTACTTC.

V and J are TRBV7-2 and TRBJ2-7, with unresolved D. The V and J ends lost 1 base and 6 bases respectively, with 13 bases between them. The germline gives CDR1 SGHTA, CDR2 FQGNSA. This CDR3 is 14 amino acids long. CDR3: CASSLDPLISEQYF. The CDR3 DNA sequence: TGTGCCAGCAGCTTAGACCCCCTAATATCCGAGCAGTACTTC.

This clonotype has at least ten counts. The rearrangement uses TRBV4-2 and TRBJ2-1; D unresolved. The germline V gene has CDR1 LGHNA and CDR2 YNFKEQ. CDR3 size: 11 residues. V lost 8 bases and J 10 bases, leaving 12 bases between the germline ends. The CDR3 bases are TGTGCCAGCTCATTTAGCAGGGAGCAGTTCTTC. It codes for CASSFSREQFF.

This clonotype appeared a few times. V is TRBV4-3 and J is TRBJ1-1, with D hard to call. The CDR3 is 14 residues long. The ends were cut back, 2 bases at V and 1 base at J, with 8 bases in the middle. Germline V gene data show CDR1 as LGHNA and CDR2 as YSLEER. CDR3 in DNA: TGCGCCAGCAGCCAATCCCTCCAGAACACTGAAGCTTTCTTT. This translates into CASSQSLQNTEAFF.

This clonotype has at least ten counts. This chain connects TRBV7-8 to TRBJ1-2, with TRBD1 identical over 9 bases. CDR1 is SGHVS and CDR2 is FQNEAQ in the germline V gene. CDR3 size: 12 residues. This chain's CDR3 is CATDRGIDGYTF. CDR3 coding DNA: TGTGCTACGGACAGGGGAATTGATGGCTACACCTTC.

Many counts were recorded for this clonotype. V and J are TRBV5-1 and TRBJ2-3, with TRBD2 as a possible D gene (5 bases). The CDR3 contains 17 residues. The V end lost 4 bases, the J end lost 0 bases, and 18 bases lay between the germline ends. CDR1 is SGHRS and CDR2 is YFSETQ in the germline V gene. The CDR3, as DNA: TGCGCCAGCAGCCGTAAGGACTGGAGAGCTAGCACAGATACGCAGTATTTT. It encodes CASSRKDWRASTDTQYF.

This clonotype was found a few times. The DNA for the CDR3 is TGTGCTAGTGGTTTGGTACGAGGGGAAGCTTTCTTT. Encoded protein: CASGLVRGEAFF. V gene TRBV12-5 combines with J gene TRBJ1-1, with D uncertain. This CDR3 is 12 amino acids long. The V and J ends lost 0 bases and 8 bases respectively, with 7 bases between them. From germline, CDR1 is LGHNT and CDR2 FRNRAP.

The V and J genes are TRBV5-1 and TRBJ2-1; 11 bases fit TRBD1. The CDR3 totals 17 residues. The J segment lost 3 bases and the V segment lost 4 bases, leaving 9 bases of the junction unmatched. CDR1 is SGHRS and CDR2 is YFSETQ in the germline V gene. The CDR3 sequence: CASSQRDRGAVYNEQFF. The CDR3 DNA sequence: TGCGCCAGCAGCCAACGGGACAGGGGGGCGGTCTACAATGAGCAGTTCTTC.